This T cell receptor beta chain was recovered during a study of memory CD8 T cells in hepatitis C reinfection. Regarding the study as a whole: Only a handful of donors prevented definitive conclusions about public clonotypes.

In regard to this clone: Its antigen is unidentified.

This CDR3 region has 17 residues. J lost 0 bases, V lost 5 bases, and 7 bases had no gene match. CDR1 and CDR2 from the germline V gene are SGHTA and FQGNSA. The time point here: late/post reinfection, 12 to 24 weeks after detection. The sorted cells went straight to TCR sequencing with no prior in vitro expansion. People who inject drugs from Montreal's HEPCO study were the donors. Total naive CD8 T cells were sorted as viable CD3+ CD8+ CD45RO- cells from two donors. Assay: immunoSEQ multiplex PCR; the TCRdb copy retains only in-frame clones and omits some. Among 45,000 to 50,000 clones, approximately 89% were seen once, and the ten largest hold roughly 0.7%.

J is TRBJ2-1 and V is TRBV7-2; 10 bases line up with TRBD2. The source of this sequence is a man between 18 and 29 years old with hepatitis C virus infection. The sample comprised naive CD8+ T cells sorted from blood. The CDR3 here is CASSLRTSGSSYNEQFF. DNA of the CDR3: TGTGCCAGCAGCCTCCGGACTAGCGGTAGCTCCTACAATGAGCAGTTCTTC.